These 10 T cell receptor beta chains were all obtained from the same sample, sequenced in a study of T cell repertoires in cytomegalovirus infection. TCRdb reprocessed the reads with MiXCR, giving one entry per CDR3 protein. Of some 120,000 distinct CDR3 sequences listed, 25% to 35% are singletons. Their antigen targets remain unknown. The source was CD8+ T cells from cultured PBMCs, collected from culture after CMV antigen stimulation. These receptors were obtained from a human donor in good health (CMV status not recorded). Some clones in this sample may be carry-over from other donors' samples.

V gene TRBV6-1 combines with J gene TRBJ1-1; D is ambiguous. Germline V gene lookup returns CDR1 MNHNS and CDR2 SASEGT. The CDR3 has 14 residues. V dropped 4 bases and J dropped 6 bases, with 15 bases sitting between them. The CDR3 nucleotides are TGTGCCAGCAGTGGTAAGGGCTCCCAACCTGAAGCTTTCTTT. It codes for CASSGKGSQPEAFF.

This chain links TRBV6-5 with TRBJ2-5; 8 nucleotides line up with TRBD1. Germline assignment: CDR1 MNHEY and CDR2 SVGAGI. J was trimmed by 1 base and V by 0 bases; bases with no gene match: 4. This CDR3 has 16 residues. CDR3 nucleotides: TGTGCCAGCAGTTACTCCGGACAGGGACCCCAAGAGACCCAGTACTTC. Encoded protein: CASSYSGQGPQETQYF.

Ten or more counts support this clonotype. The rearrangement joins TRBV7-9 to TRBJ1-4, with D hard to call. The germline V gene encodes CDR1 SEHNR and CDR2 FQNEAQ (reference sequence). This CDR3 is 16 amino acids long. Trimming cost V 7 bases and J 6 bases, with 21 bases left between them. The CDR3 region is CASTSSGRGIYEKLFF. The CDR3 coding sequence is TGTGCCAGCACATCATCGGGCAGAGGGATATATGAAAAACTGTTTTTT.

This clonotype came up a few times. This chain links TRBV7-8 with TRBJ1-6, with TRBD1 matching over 7 bases. CDR3 length equals 13 residues. From germline, CDR1 is SGHVS and CDR2 FQNEAQ. The V gene end was trimmed by 3 bases and the J gene end by 7 bases; junction bases not matched to a gene: 0. CDR3 nucleotides: TGTGCCAGCAGCTTCAGGGGGAATTCACCCCTCCACTTT. This encodes CASSFRGNSPLHF. The full variable domain, rest sourced from reference TRBV7-8 and TRBJ1-6, is GAGVSQSPRYKVAKRGQDVALRCDPISGHVSLFWYQQALGQGPEFLTYFQNEAQLDKSGLPSDRFFAERPEGSVSTLKIQRTQQEDSAVYLCASSFRGNSPLHFGNGTRLTVT.

This clonotype was found a few times. The chain has TRBV7-9 and TRBJ1-1; a possible D gene is TRBD1 (6 bases). CDR3 length: 14 residues. CDR1 is SEHNR, CDR2 FQNEAQ, per germline (reference sequence). V was trimmed by 0 bases and J by 4 bases, leaving 9 bases between them. DNA of the CDR3: TGTGCCAGCAGCTTAGCACAGGGCCTCACTGAAGCTTTCTTT. It is translated as CASSLAQGLTEAFF.

CDR3 coding DNA: TGTGCCAGCAGTTTCACGGGACAAAATAATTCACCCCTCCACTTT. Its protein is CASSFTGQNNSPLHF. The chain links TRBV12-3 or TRBV12-4 to TRBJ1-6, with D perhaps matching TRBD1 (6 bases). Trimming shortened V by 3 bases and J by 5 bases, and 11 bases separated the two germline ends. This CDR3 has 15 amino acids.

The rearrangement uses TRBV27 and TRBJ2-7; D tentatively reads TRBD1 or TRBD2 (6 bases each). CDR3 length: 14 residues. Germline V gene sequence: CDR1 MNHEY, CDR2 SMNVEV (reference sequence). Trimming shortened V by 5 bases and J by 3 bases, and 14 bases separated the two germline ends. The CDR3, as DNA: TGTGCCAGCAGTCCGCCGAGGGGGGACTACGAGCAGTACTTC. It is translated as CASSPPRGDYEQYF.

The V and J genes are TRBV27 and TRBJ2-1; D not resolved. Germline CDR1 and CDR2: MNHEY and SMNVEV (reference sequence). V was pared by 3 bases and J by 4 bases, with 7 bases between. The CDR3 is 13 amino acids. The CDR3 nucleotides are TGTGCCAGCAGTTTGAGTCGGTACAATGAGCAGTTCTTC. This translates into CASSLSRYNEQFF.

This clonotype was seen many times. The chain combines TRBV12-3 or TRBV12-4 with TRBJ1-6; D is ambiguous. This CDR3 region has 14 residues. V was trimmed by 1 base and J by 4 bases, leaving 5 bases between them. The CDR3: CASSLDGYNSPLHF. The CDR3 DNA follows: TGTGCCAGCAGTTTAGACGGGTATAATTCACCCCTCCACTTT.

This clonotype occurred a few times. The CDR3 DNA follows: TGTGCCAGCAGTCCCCTGGGGACAGACAACGAGCAGTACTTC. This translates into CASSPLGTDNEQYF. V is TRBV28 and J is TRBJ2-7; 7 nucleotides line up with TRBD1. The V and J ends lost 5 bases and 5 bases, in that order; junction bases with no gene match: 9. CDR1 MDHEN and CDR2 SYDVKM come from the germline V gene. There are 14 residues in the CDR3.